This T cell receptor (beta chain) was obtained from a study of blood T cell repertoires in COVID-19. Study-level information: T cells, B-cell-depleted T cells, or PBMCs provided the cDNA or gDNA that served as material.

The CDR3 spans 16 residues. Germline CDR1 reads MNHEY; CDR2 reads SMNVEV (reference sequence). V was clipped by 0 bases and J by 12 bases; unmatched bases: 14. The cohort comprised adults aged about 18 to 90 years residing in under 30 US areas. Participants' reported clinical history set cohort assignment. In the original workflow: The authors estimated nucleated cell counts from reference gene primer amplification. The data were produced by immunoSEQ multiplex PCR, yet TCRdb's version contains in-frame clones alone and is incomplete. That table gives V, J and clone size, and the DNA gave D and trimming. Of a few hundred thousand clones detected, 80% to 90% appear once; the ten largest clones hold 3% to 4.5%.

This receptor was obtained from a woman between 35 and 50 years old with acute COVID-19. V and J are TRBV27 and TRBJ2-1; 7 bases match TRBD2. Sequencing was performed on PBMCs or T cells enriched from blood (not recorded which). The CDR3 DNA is TGTGCCAGCAGTTTATCTTTCGGGGGGACCGCCCGTCCGCAGTTCTTC. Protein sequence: CASSLSFGGTARPQFF.